This T cell receptor (beta chain) was captured in a study of T cell changes during pregnancy in multiple sclerosis. This clone occurred once. Here immunoSEQ multiplex PCR was the method, and the copy in TCRdb shows in-frame clones only, minus some. The sample carries 30,000 to 40,000 clones, 75% to 95% recorded once. Per the germline V gene, CDR1 is MGHRA and CDR2 is YSYEKL. V shed 0 bases and J shed 4 bases, with 12 bases lying between them. The CDR3 has 15 residues. The TCR originated in a female donor with multiple sclerosis, enrolled in a pregnancy study. V gene TRBV4-1 combines with J gene TRBJ1-2, with D hard to call. The source material was CD8+ T cells from peripheral blood mononuclear cells, sampled in the second trimester of pregnancy. The CDR3 nucleotides are TGCGCCAGCAGCCAAGATTCGCAGGAACCCTATGGCTACACCTTC. This sequence encodes CASSQDSQEPYGYTF.